The entry below describes one T cell receptor beta chain. The method was immunoSEQ multiplex PCR; TCRdb's version includes in-frame clones alone and lacks a portion of them. The sample contains approximately 250,000 clones, roughly 80% of which appear only once. This CDR3 has 15 amino acids. J was trimmed by 6 bases and V by 4 bases; bases with no gene match: 9. Germline V gene lookup returns CDR1 LNHDA and CDR2 SQIVND (reference sequence). This entry belongs to a study of blood T cell repertoires in COVID-19. As for the study in general: Some COVID-19 samples were acute and others convalescent; all came from the United States, Italy and Spain.

The sample comprised peripheral blood. The chain joins TRBV19 to TRBJ1-2; 9 bases map to TRBD1. This receptor was obtained from a man between 60 and 75 years old with acute or convalescent COVID-19. The CDR3 region is CASSNTLTGGDGYTF. The CDR3 bases are TGTGCCAGTAGTAACACCCTAACAGGGGGCGATGGCTACACCTTC. The whole variable domain, remainder taken from reference TRBV19 and TRBJ1-2, is DGGITQSPKYLFRKEGQNVTLSCEQNLNHDAMYWYRQDPGQGLRLIYYSQIVNDFQKGDIAEGYSVSREKKESFPLTVTSAQKNPTAFYLCASSNTLTGGDGYTFGSGTRLTVV.